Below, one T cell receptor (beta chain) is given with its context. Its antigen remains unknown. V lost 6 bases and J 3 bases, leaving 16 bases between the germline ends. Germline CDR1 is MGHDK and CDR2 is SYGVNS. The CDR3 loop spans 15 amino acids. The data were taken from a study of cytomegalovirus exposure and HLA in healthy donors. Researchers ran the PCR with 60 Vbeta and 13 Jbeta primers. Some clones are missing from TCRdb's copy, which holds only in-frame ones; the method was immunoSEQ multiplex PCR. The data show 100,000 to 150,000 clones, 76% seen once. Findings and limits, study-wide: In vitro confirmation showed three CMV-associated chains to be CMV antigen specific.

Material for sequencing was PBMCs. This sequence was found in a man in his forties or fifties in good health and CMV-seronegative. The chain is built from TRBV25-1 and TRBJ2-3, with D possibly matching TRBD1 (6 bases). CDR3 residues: CASSGWIGQTDTQYF. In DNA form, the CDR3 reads TGTGCCAGCAGCGGGTGGATCGGACAGACAGATACGCAGTATTTT.